The 28 T cell receptor beta chains reported below all come from one sample, sequenced in a study of blood T cell repertoires in COVID-19. Using immunoSEQ multiplex PCR, the repertoire was profiled, and TCRdb retains in-frame clones only, with some absent. The sample lists 150,000 to 200,000 clones; 80% were seen once. Sequenced input: PBMCs or T cells enriched from blood (not recorded which). Receptors were obtained from a woman in her sixties who had recovered from COVID-19.

This clone was seen a single time. The V gene is TRBV7-3, the J gene TRBJ1-1; the D is unclear. The CDR3 totals 13 residues. Trimming removed 5 bases at V and 6 bases at J, with 13 bases between. From germline, CDR1 is SGHTA and CDR2 FQGTGA. The CDR3 is CASSVSVNSEAFF. DNA for the CDR3: TGTGCCAGCAGCGTCAGCGTTAACTCTGAAGCTTTCTTT.

V gene TRBV7-2 combines with J gene TRBJ2-5, with TRBD1 matching over 7 bases. Germline V gives CDR1 SGHTA, CDR2 FQGNSA. CDR3 length: 14 residues. The junction had 6 bases not matched to a gene; V was cut back by 5 bases and J by 3 bases. The CDR3 spells CASSAQTGKETQYF. In DNA form, the CDR3 reads TGTGCCAGCAGCGCCCAGACAGGGAAAGAGACCCAGTACTTC.

The chain employs TRBV7-2 and TRBJ1-1; perhaps TRBD1 as D (6 bases). The CDR3 spans 14 residues. The germline gives CDR1 SGHTA, CDR2 FQGNSA. Trimming removed 1 base at V and 3 bases at J, with 9 bases between. The CDR3 protein is CASSLVSGDTEAFF. The CDR3, as DNA: TGTGCCAGCAGCTTAGTATCAGGGGACACTGAAGCTTTCTTT.

V and J are TRBV19 and TRBJ1-4; TRBD1 might be the D (6 bases). Trimming cost V 4 bases and J 7 bases, with 16 bases left between them. Per germline, CDR1 LNHDA and CDR2 SQIVND (reference sequence). The length of the CDR3 is 15 residues. CDR3 in DNA: TGTGCCAGTAGTAACCCCGGCAGGGGTGGTGAAAAACTGTTTTTT. Protein: CASSNPGRGGEKLFF.

V usage is TRBV6-5 and J usage is TRBJ1-1; 8 positions agree with TRBD1. The CDR3 loop spans 14 amino acids. Trimming took 6 bases from V and 5 from J; bases not matched to a gene: 8. CDR1 and CDR2 (germline): MNHEY, SVGAGI. The chain's CDR3 is CASRSGQVLTEAFF. The CDR3 region has the DNA TGTGCCAGCAGGTCGGGACAGGTTTTAACTGAAGCTTTCTTT.

This clone has a single count. The V and J genes are TRBV20-1 and TRBJ1-3, with TRBD1 as a possible D gene (6 bases). The germline V and J ends were trimmed by 6 bases and 8 bases, with 11 bases remaining between them. The germline V gene has CDR1 DFQATT and CDR2 SNEGSKA (reference sequence). This CDR3 has 11 amino acids. CDR3 loop: CSAADSYTIYF. DNA for the CDR3: TGCAGTGCGGCGGACAGTTACACCATATATTTT.

The chain links TRBV7-2 to TRBJ1-4, with no clear D. The CDR3 is made up of 14 amino acids. V dropped 7 bases and J dropped 8 bases, with 17 bases sitting between them. Germline CDR1 and CDR2: SGHTA and FQGNSA. The CDR3: CASTTLSGAEKLFF. Here the CDR3 DNA reads TGTGCCAGCACCACATTATCGGGTGCCGAAAAACTGTTTTTT.

In its sample, this clone was seen a few times. V gene TRBV11-2 combines with J gene TRBJ2-3; 8 bases line up with TRBD1. The CDR3 runs to 15 residues. The germline V gene encodes CDR1 SGHAT and CDR2 FQNNGV. V lost 1 base and J lost 3; bases outside the gene matches: 3. CDR3 amino acids: CASSLGTGLTDTQYF. The DNA of the CDR3 is TGTGCCAGCAGCTTAGGGACAGGGTTAACAGATACGCAGTATTTT.

CDR3 sequence reads: CASSLVAGGRNEQFF. The CDR3 DNA reads TGTGCCAGCAGCCTCGTAGCGGGGGGGCGCAATGAGCAGTTCTTC. The chain links TRBV3-1 (or the pseudogene TRBV3-2) to TRBJ2-1, with 11 bases that match TRBD2. This CDR3 is 15 amino acids long. Losses at the gene ends were 4 bases for V and 6 bases for J; bases not matched to a gene: 5. CDR1 LGHDT and CDR2 YNNKEL come from the germline V gene (reference sequence).

The chain joins TRBV5-6 to TRBJ1-1; the match to TRBD1 covers 9 bases. CDR3 size: 14 residues. V was pared by 1 base and J by 12 bases, with 10 bases of the junction left unmatched. Germline V lookup: CDR1 SGHDT, CDR2 YYEEEE. CDR3 in amino acids: CASSLMGQGFGSFF. CDR3 nucleotides: TGTGCCAGCAGCTTGATGGGACAGGGTTTCGGATCTTTCTTT.

CDR3 coding DNA: TGTGCCAGCAGCTTGGTTACGGGGGGCGATGGCTACACCTTC. Translation: CASSLVTGGDGYTF. This rearrangement joins TRBV5-4 to TRBJ1-2; TRBD1 is a possible D gene (6 bases). The germline V gene encodes CDR1 SGHNT and CDR2 YYREEE (reference sequence). The V and J ends lost 0 bases and 6 bases respectively, with 12 bases between them. This CDR3 has 14 amino acids.

The chain uses TRBV5-1 and TRBJ1-1; 8 bases fit TRBD1. The germline CDR1 and CDR2 sequences are SGHRS and YFSETQ. V lost 5 bases to trimming and J lost 4 bases; unmatched junction nucleotides: 7. The CDR3 loop spans 14 amino acids. The CDR3 region is CASRSPGGGTEAFF. The CDR3 nucleotides read TGCGCCAGCAGATCCCCAGGGGGCGGCACTGAAGCTTTCTTT.

The rearrangement uses TRBV5-4 and TRBJ2-5; TRBD2 might be the D (5 bases). CDR1 and CDR2 (germline): SGHNT, YYREEE (reference sequence). The V gene lost 5 bases and the J gene lost 5 bases, with 13 bases spanning the gap. CDR3 length equals 13 residues. CDR3 nucleotides: TGTGCCAGCAGTCAAGACGGGGAGGAGACCCAGTACTTC. It is translated as CASSQDGEETQYF.

This clone was counted only a few times. V is TRBV18 and J is TRBJ2-7; 7 bases match TRBD1. This CDR3 is built from 13 residues. Germline V gene data show CDR1 as KGHSH and CDR2 as LQKENI. V lost 2 bases to trimming and J lost 3 bases; unmatched junction nucleotides: 1. The CDR3 is CASSPGQDYEQYF. The CDR3 DNA sequence: TGTGCCAGCTCACCAGGACAGGACTACGAGCAGTACTTC. The entire variable domain, with the rest obtained from reference TRBV18 and TRBJ2-7, is as follows: NAGVMQNPRHLVRRRGQEARLRCSPMKGHSHVYWYRQLPEEGLKFMVYLQKENIIDESGMPKERFSAEFPKEGPSILRIQQVVRGDSAAYFCASSPGQDYEQYFGPGTRLTVT.

This clone showed up just once. The chain carries TRBV21-1 and TRBJ1-5. TRBV21-1 is designated a pseudogene. The CDR3 spans 16 residues. CDR3 nucleotides: TGTGCCAGCAGCAAAGGGTTCCGGGGGAAGGATCAGCCCCAGCATTTT. Translated: CASSKGFRGKDQPQHF.

The chain is built from TRBV5-4 and TRBJ2-1, with a weak D call TRBD2 (5 bases). Per the germline V gene, CDR1 is SGHNT and CDR2 is YYREEE (reference sequence). The CDR3 extends over 15 amino acids. The V end was cut by 2 bases, the J end by 0 bases, with 9 bases between. This CDR3 reads CASSFDYSSYNEQFF. The CDR3 bases are TGTGCCAGCAGCTTCGACTACAGCTCCTACAATGAGCAGTTCTTC.

The sample holds a few counts of this clone. The chain employs TRBV2 and TRBJ2-5, with 9 bases fitting TRBD2. This CDR3 region has 14 residues. With V trimmed by 5 bases and J by 1 base, 2 bases remained unmatched. Germline CDR1 SNHLY, CDR2 FYNNEI. The CDR3 DNA reads as TGTGCCAGCAGTCGGACTAGCGCCCAAGAGACCCAGTACTTC. Translated, it gives CASSRTSAQETQYF.

This clone has just one count. The limits of the CDR3 on the DNA are not certain, so only TCRdb's listed CDR3 is given. The rearrangement joins TRBV5-1 to TRBJ2-5; the D call of TRBD2 is as the table states it, not checked on the DNA. The CDR3 is 15 amino acids in total, end residues counted. Germline V lookup: CDR1 SGHRS, CDR2 YFSETQ. The CDR3 loop reads CASSYSGQGGETQYF.

This clone was seen a few times. The chain joins TRBV15 to TRBJ1-1; D unresolved. The germline V gene has CDR1 LNHNV and CDR2 YYDKDF (reference sequence). The CDR3 extends over 15 amino acids. Trimming took off 0 bases at V and 5 bases at J, with 13 bases between the two ends. The DNA for the CDR3 is TGTGCCACCAGCAGAGATTTATCAGAGCGGACTGAAGCTTTCTTT. It specifies CATSRDLSERTEAFF.

The gene calls are TRBV5-4 and TRBJ1-4; 7 nucleotides align to TRBD1. From germline, CDR1 is SGHNT and CDR2 YYREEE (reference sequence). Trimming cost V 4 bases and J 6 bases; bases outside gene matches: 9. The CDR3 length is 15 residues. Written as DNA, the CDR3 is TGTGCCAGCAGCCAGACAGGGCATTCTGATGAAAAACTGTTTTTT. It encodes CASSQTGHSDEKLFF.

This clone was detected only a few times. The chain uses TRBV4-2 and TRBJ1-5; D call uncertain. Trimming left V 4 bases short and J 4 bases short, with 14 bases between. This CDR3 has 15 residues. Looked up from germline, CDR1 is LGHNA and CDR2 is YNFKEQ. The CDR3 reads CASSPAAQSNQPQHF. Written as DNA, the CDR3 is TGTGCCAGCAGCCCGGCGGCACAATCTAATCAGCCCCAGCATTTT.

The rearrangement uses TRBV28 and TRBJ2-3; 12 bases line up with TRBD2. V lost 11 bases, J lost 1 base, and 13 bases stayed unmatched. Germline assignment: CDR1 MDHEN and CDR2 SYDVKM. The CDR3 sequence is 17 residues long. The CDR3 nucleotides are TGTGCCGGGGCCACTAGCGGGGGGCCCAGCGGCACAGATACGCAGTATTTT. Translation gives CAGATSGGPSGTDTQYF.

CDR3 nucleotides: TGTGCCAGCACGGGACTAGCAAACTACGAGCAGTACTTC. It encodes CASTGLANYEQYF. The V call is TRBV2, the J call TRBJ2-7; 9 bases line up with TRBD2. V lost 7 bases, J lost 3 bases, and 4 bases stayed unmatched. This CDR3 has 13 amino acids. Germline-derived CDR1 and CDR2 are SNHLY and FYNNEI.

The chain links TRBV2 to TRBJ1-3, with D hard to call. V lost 8 bases to trimming and J lost 6 bases, with 11 bases between them. CDR1 and CDR2 (germline): SNHLY, FYNNEI. The CDR3 runs 12 residues. In DNA, the CDR3 is TGTGCCAGCGTGCAGGTGCAAAACACCATATATTTT. Protein sequence: CASVQVQNTIYF.

This clone was detected only a few times. J is TRBJ1-1 and V is TRBV6-4; TRBD1 matches at 7 bases. V was pared by 6 bases and J by 6 bases, with 10 bases of the junction left unmatched. Germline assignment: CDR1 MRHNA and CDR2 SNTAGT. CDR3 size: 14 residues. The CDR3 nucleotides read TGTGCCAGCAGGCCACAGGGGTTCGGTTCTGAAGCTTTCTTT. As protein: CASRPQGFGSEAFF.

The chain carries TRBV19 and TRBJ2-7, with 8 bases identical to TRBD1. This CDR3 is built from 17 residues. The V gene's germline CDR1 is LNHDA and CDR2 SQIVND (reference sequence). V dropped 3 bases and J dropped 8; count of bases not matched to a gene: 18. In nucleotides, the CDR3 is TGTGCCAGTAGTATCACCGACAGGGGTCGTAAGGGGCGCCAGCAGTACTTC. Its translation: CASSITDRGRKGRQQYF. The complete variable domain, with remaining parts taken from reference TRBV19 and TRBJ2-7, reads DGGITQSPKYLFRKEGQNVTLSCEQNLNHDAMYWYRQDPGQGLRLIYYSQIVNDFQKGDIAEGYSVSREKKESFPLTVTSAQKNPTAFYLCASSITDRGRKGRQQYFGPGTRLTVT.

J is TRBJ2-7 and V is TRBV1; the table's D call, TRBD2, has no DNA check behind it. TRBV1 represents a pseudogene. The CDR3 has 13 residues. CDR3 nucleotide sequence: TGCACCAGCAGCCGTCTAGCTTCCTACGAGCAGTACTTC. This gives the protein CTSSRLASYEQYF.

V usage is TRBV20-1 and J usage is TRBJ2-3; 13 bases are a match to TRBD2. The CDR3 is 16 amino acids. Germline assignment: CDR1 DFQATT and CDR2 SNEGSKA (reference sequence). The trim removed 3 bases at V and 1 base at J, leaving 4 bases unmatched. This CDR3 is CSASLLAGGRTDTQYF. The CDR3, as DNA: TGCAGTGCTAGTTTACTAGCGGGGGGGCGCACAGATACGCAGTATTTT.